The rows below give T cell receptor beta chains drawn from one sample of a study of CD8 T cells in Susac syndrome. Using its own MiXCR run on the immunoSEQ multiplex PCR reads, TCRdb lists one record per CDR3 protein. Of 140,000 or so distinct CDR3 sequences detected, 95% appear once; the ten largest clones hold approximately 0.12%. Sequencing input: CD4+ T cells from PBMCs. The receptors derive from a human donor with multiple sclerosis. Both conserved end residues are part of each CDR3. The order of the fields is V gene, D gene, clone size, J gene, CDR3 protein, CDR3 DNA. D genes are given only for firm matches. Rows give clone size only sometimes, using once, few, many, or a class for an expanded clone.

v_gene: TRBV3-1; d_gene: -; abundance: -; j_gene: TRBJ1-2; CDR3aa: CASSPAANYGYTF; CDR3nt: TGTGCCAGCAGCCCCGCGGCTAACTATGGCTACACCTTC
v_gene: TRBV19; d_gene: -; abundance: -; j_gene: TRBJ1-5; CDR3aa: CASSPQNQPQHF; CDR3nt: TGTGCCAGTAGCCCACAGAATCAGCCCCAGCATTTT
v_gene: TRBV29-1; d_gene: -; abundance: -; j_gene: TRBJ2-5; CDR3aa: CSVVLALGGLWEETQYF; CDR3nt: TGCAGCGTTGTACTCGCGCTGGGGGGCCTTTGGGAAGAGACCCAGTACTTC
v_gene: TRBV29-1; d_gene: TRBD2; abundance: -; j_gene: TRBJ2-7; CDR3aa: CSVARMPGLAHTYEQYF; CDR3nt: TGCAGCGTTGCAAGAATGCCCGGACTAGCGCACACCTACGAGCAGTACTTC
v_gene: TRBV3-1; d_gene: -; abundance: -; j_gene: TRBJ2-1; CDR3aa: CASSQGISSYNEQFF; CDR3nt: TGTGCCAGCAGCCAGGGGATAAGCTCCTACAATGAGCAGTTCTTC
v_gene: TRBV20-1; d_gene: -; abundance: -; j_gene: TRBJ1-6; CDR3aa: CSARDNGRILNSPLHF; CDR3nt: TGCAGTGCTAGAGATAATGGCAGGATCCTGAATTCACCCCTCCACTTT
v_gene: TRBV28; d_gene: TRBD1; abundance: -; j_gene: TRBJ2-6; CDR3aa: CAVEGASGANVLTF; CDR3nt: TGTGCCGTTGAGGGGGCGTCTGGGGCCAACGTCCTGACTTTC
v_gene: TRBV20-1; d_gene: -; abundance: -; j_gene: TRBJ1-2; CDR3aa: CSARMGMGGYTF; CDR3nt: TGCAGTGCTAGGATGGGGATGGGTGGCTACACCTTC
v_gene: TRBV12-3/TRBV12-4; d_gene: -; abundance: -; j_gene: TRBJ2-2; CDR3aa: CASRQANTGELFF; CDR3nt: TGTGCCAGCCGACAGGCAAACACCGGGGAGCTGTTTTTT
v_gene: TRBV27; d_gene: -; abundance: -; j_gene: TRBJ1-6; CDR3aa: CASSLLGGRYNSPLHF; CDR3nt: TGTGCCAGCAGTTTACTAGGCGGGAGATATAATTCACCCCTCCACTTT
v_gene: TRBV27; d_gene: TRBD1; abundance: -; j_gene: TRBJ1-5; CDR3aa: CASSRTGKNRQPQHF; CDR3nt: TGTGCCAGCAGCCGGACAGGGAAAAACCGTCAGCCCCAGCATTTT
v_gene: TRBV5-1; d_gene: -; abundance: -; j_gene: TRBJ2-2; CDR3aa: CASSPPGTTGELFF; CDR3nt: TGCGCCAGCAGCCCCCCAGGGACTACCGGGGAGCTGTTTTTT
v_gene: TRBV12-3/TRBV12-4; d_gene: TRBD1; abundance: -; j_gene: TRBJ2-5; CDR3aa: CASSLEQGIQETQYF; CDR3nt: TGTGCCAGCAGTTTAGAACAGGGGATCCAAGAGACCCAGTACTTC
v_gene: TRBV24-1; d_gene: TRBD1; abundance: -; j_gene: TRBJ2-7; CDR3aa: CATSDVGTASYEQYF; CDR3nt: TGTGCCACCAGTGATGTTGGGACAGCCTCCTACGAGCAGTACTTC
v_gene: TRBV12-3/TRBV12-4; d_gene: -; abundance: -; j_gene: TRBJ2-1; CDR3aa: CASSLNPRSSYNEQFF; CDR3nt: TGTGCCAGCAGTTTAAACCCGCGGAGCTCCTACAATGAGCAGTTCTTC
v_gene: TRBV6-6; d_gene: TRBD2; abundance: -; j_gene: TRBJ2-3; CDR3aa: CASSYGSGGGDTQYF; CDR3nt: TGTGCCAGCAGTTACGGGAGCGGGGGAGGGGATACGCAGTATTTT
v_gene: TRBV25-1; d_gene: TRBD2; abundance: once; j_gene: TRBJ2-5; CDR3aa: CASSPLAGGPVRETQYF; CDR3nt: TGTGCCAGCAGTCCACTAGCGGGAGGGCCTGTTCGAGAGACCCAGTACTTC
v_gene: TRBV20-1; d_gene: TRBD2; abundance: -; j_gene: TRBJ2-1; CDR3aa: CSARSGTSGRANEQFF; CDR3nt: TGCAGTGCTAGATCCGGGACTAGCGGGAGGGCCAATGAGCAGTTCTTC
v_gene: TRBV28; d_gene: TRBD1; abundance: -; j_gene: TRBJ1-2; CDR3aa: CASSLRGQGANYGYTF; CDR3nt: TGTGCCAGCAGTTTACGTGGACAGGGGGCTAACTATGGCTACACCTTC
v_gene: TRBV20-1; d_gene: TRBD2; abundance: -; j_gene: TRBJ2-5; CDR3aa: CSVPGLAGFGETQYF; CDR3nt: TGCAGTGTCCCCGGACTAGCGGGATTCGGGGAGACCCAGTACTTC
v_gene: TRBV27; d_gene: -; abundance: -; j_gene: TRBJ2-7; CDR3aa: CASSSSYEQYF; CDR3nt: TGTGCCAGCAGTTCGTCCTACGAGCAGTACTTC
v_gene: TRBV20-1; d_gene: -; abundance: -; j_gene: TRBJ2-7; CDR3aa: CSARRDGQEQYF; CDR3nt: TGCAGTGCCCGAAGGGACGGTCAAGAGCAGTACTTC
v_gene: TRBV29-1; d_gene: -; abundance: -; j_gene: TRBJ1-6; CDR3aa: CSVRTPRNSLHF; CDR3nt: TGCAGCGTACGGACTCCCAGGAATTCCCTCCACTTT
v_gene: TRBV20-1; d_gene: -; abundance: -; j_gene: TRBJ1-2; CDR3aa: CSAPAPGSSYTF; CDR3nt: TGCAGTGCGCCGGCTCCGGGGAGCAGCTACACCTTC
v_gene: TRBV30; d_gene: -; abundance: -; j_gene: TRBJ1-6; CDR3aa: CAWTGGRNSPLHF; CDR3nt: TGTGCCTGGACCGGGGGCAGAAATTCACCCCTCCACTTT
v_gene: TRBV12-3/TRBV12-4; d_gene: -; abundance: -; j_gene: TRBJ1-6; CDR3aa: CASTPGRSPLHF; CDR3nt: TGTGCCAGCACCCCGGGACGTTCACCCCTCCACTTT
v_gene: TRBV7-8; d_gene: TRBD1; abundance: few; j_gene: TRBJ2-3; CDR3aa: CASSLGTGARTDTQYF; CDR3nt: TGTGCCAGCAGCTTAGGGACAGGGGCTCGGACAGATACGCAGTATTTT
v_gene: TRBV7-9; d_gene: TRBD1; abundance: -; j_gene: TRBJ2-7; CDR3aa: CASSLGTGMGAEQYF; CDR3nt: TGTGCCAGCAGCCTAGGGACAGGGATGGGTGCGGAGCAGTACTTC
v_gene: TRBV20-1; d_gene: -; abundance: -; j_gene: TRBJ2-7; CDR3aa: CSARDPLRETYEQYF; CDR3nt: TGCAGTGCTAGAGATCCTCTGCGGGAAACCTACGAGCAGTACTTC
v_gene: TRBV3-1; d_gene: -; abundance: once; j_gene: TRBJ1-2; CDR3aa: CASSQDLFWDYGYTF; CDR3nt: TGTGCCAGCAGCCAAGATCTCTTTTGGGACTATGGCTACACCTTC
v_gene: TRBV4-1; d_gene: TRBD2; abundance: -; j_gene: TRBJ2-7; CDR3aa: CASSQDLRTSEEQYF; CDR3nt: TGCGCCAGCAGCCAAGATCTTCGGACTAGCGAGGAGCAGTACTTC
v_gene: TRBV6-5; d_gene: TRBD1; abundance: -; j_gene: TRBJ1-2; CDR3aa: CASSFRTGMGYTF; CDR3nt: TGTGCCAGCAGTTTCCGGACAGGGATGGGCTACACCTTC
v_gene: TRBV15; d_gene: TRBD1; abundance: -; j_gene: TRBJ2-7; CDR3aa: CATSGPQGAIYEQYF; CDR3nt: TGTGCCACCAGCGGACCTCAGGGGGCCATCTACGAGCAGTACTTC
v_gene: TRBV28; d_gene: TRBD2; abundance: -; j_gene: TRBJ2-1; CDR3aa: CASSLRLAGGNEQFF; CDR3nt: TGTGCCAGCAGTTTAAGGCTAGCGGGGGGCAATGAGCAGTTCTTC
v_gene: TRBV28; d_gene: -; abundance: -; j_gene: TRBJ2-5; CDR3aa: CASSLGPLAQYF; CDR3nt: TGTGCCAGCAGTTTAGGACCCCTGGCCCAGTACTTC
v_gene: TRBV20-1; d_gene: TRBD1; abundance: -; j_gene: TRBJ1-2; CDR3aa: CSARDRGTGEDYGYTF; CDR3nt: TGCAGTGCTAGAGATAGGGGGACAGGGGAAGACTATGGCTACACCTTC
v_gene: TRBV20-1; d_gene: TRBD1; abundance: -; j_gene: TRBJ2-7; CDR3aa: CSAGDRAYGSSYEQYF; CDR3nt: TGCAGTGCTGGGGACAGGGCTTATGGCAGCTCCTACGAGCAGTACTTC
v_gene: TRBV29-1; d_gene: TRBD1; abundance: -; j_gene: TRBJ2-5; CDR3aa: CSIHRQGPETQYF; CDR3nt: TGCAGCATACACCGACAGGGCCCGGAGACCCAGTACTTC
v_gene: TRBV6-5; d_gene: -; abundance: -; j_gene: TRBJ2-3; CDR3aa: CASTGRPGTDTQYF; CDR3nt: TGTGCCAGCACCGGCAGACCGGGGACAGATACGCAGTATTTT
v_gene: TRBV18; d_gene: -; abundance: once; j_gene: TRBJ2-6; CDR3aa: CASSPSTGSRSGANVLTF; CDR3nt: TGTGCCAGCTCACCATCTACAGGGAGTCGTAGTGGGGCCAACGTCCTGACTTTC
v_gene: TRBV3-1; d_gene: TRBD2; abundance: -; j_gene: TRBJ2-1; CDR3aa: CASSQAVLAGRDNEQFF; CDR3nt: TGTGCCAGCAGCCAAGCTGTCCTAGCGGGACGGGACAATGAGCAGTTCTTC
v_gene: TRBV2; d_gene: TRBD1; abundance: -; j_gene: TRBJ2-1; CDR3aa: CASSGDRGDEQFF; CDR3nt: TGTGCCAGCAGTGGGGACAGGGGGGATGAGCAGTTCTTC